Following are 32 T cell receptor beta chains from one sample sequenced in a study of T cell clonotyping in hematopoietic cell transplantation. Clones were read by immunoSEQ multiplex PCR, and TCRdb kept only the in-frame ones, dropping some. Among approximately 8,500 clones listed, about four fifths were seen once. The material sequenced was peripheral blood mononuclear cells, taken 180 days after allogeneic stem cell transplant. These receptors were collected from a female patient aged 50-59 years who had an allogeneic stem cell transplant from an unrelated donor, so the T cells may come from the graft donor. Some clones in this sample may be carry-over from other donors' samples.

Worth noting for this clone: One junction end does not reproduce the germline sequence, and a read error may be involved. The J gene is TRBJ2-5, the V gene TRBV7-7, with 10 bases identical to TRBD1. The germline gives CDR1 SSHAT, CDR2 FNYEAQ (reference sequence). The CDR3 length is 15 residues. CDR3 coding DNA: TGTGCTAGCAGCGCAAGACAGGGGGCGCGGGAGACCCAGTACTTC. Translating gives CASSARQGARETQYF.

The CDR3 region has the DNA TGTGCCAGCAGCTACGGGACTCACGGCTACACCTTC. Translation gives CASSYGTHGYTF. The V gene is TRBV7-8, the J gene TRBJ1-2, with D maybe TRBD1 (5 bases). Germline assignment: CDR1 SGHVS and CDR2 FQNEAQ. V was pared by 4 bases and J by 8 bases, with 11 bases between. CDR3 size: 12 residues.

CDR3 sequence: CASSFWQGGQPQHF. CDR3 bases: TGTGCCAGCAGTTTCTGGCAGGGTGGCCAGCCCCAGCATTTT. The rearrangement uses TRBV28 and TRBJ1-5, with D possibly matching TRBD1 (5 bases). The CDR3 covers 14 residues. CDR1 and CDR2 (germline): MDHEN, SYDVKM. Between the trimmed V and J ends, which lost 3 bases and 7 bases, there was a span of 13 bases.

The rearrangement links TRBV9 to TRBJ2-2; D gene unclear. The CDR3 is 14 amino acids. V was clipped by 2 bases and J by 4 bases, with 9 bases between them. CDR1 is SGDLS, CDR2 YYNGEE, per germline. This CDR3 reads CASSVGRPTGELFF. The CDR3 DNA is TGTGCCAGCAGCGTGGGCAGACCCACCGGGGAGCTGTTTTTT.

This clone has just one count. The chain carries TRBV30 and TRBJ1-2; D ambiguous. Germline CDR1 and CDR2: GTSNPN and SVGIG (reference sequence). V was trimmed by 0 bases and J by 4 bases, leaving 12 bases between them. The CDR3 length is 14 residues. CDR3 DNA sequence: TGTGCCTGGAGTGTAGGAGCTGGGAGCTATGGCTACACCTTC. Its translation is CAWSVGAGSYGYTF. Full variable domain (missing parts from reference TRBV30 and TRBJ1-2): SQTIHQWPATLVQPVGSPLSLECTVEGTSNPNLYWYRQAAGRGLQLLFYSVGIGQISSEVPQNLSASRPQDRQFILSSKKLLLSDSGFYLCAWSVGAGSYGYTFGSGTRLTVV.

The V call is TRBV28, the J call TRBJ2-7; a possible D gene is TRBD2 (6 bases). CDR1 and CDR2 (germline): MDHEN, SYDVKM. The V end lost 7 bases, the J end lost 2 bases, and 12 bases lay between the germline ends. The CDR3 extends over 13 amino acids. The CDR3 nucleotides read TGTGCCAGCAAATTAGCGGCGACCTACGAGCAGTACTTC. Amino acid sequence: CASKLAATYEQYF.

The chain is built from TRBV30 and TRBJ1-2; D unclear. V gave up 2 bases and J gave up 7 bases, with 11 bases separating them. CDR3 length equals 12 residues. Germline V gives CDR1 GTSNPN, CDR2 SVGIG (reference sequence). The CDR3 reads CAWSRQSGGYTF. The DNA of the CDR3 is TGTGCCTGGAGTAGGCAGTCGGGTGGCTACACCTTC.

This chain links TRBV7-2 with TRBJ2-4, with 8 bases lining up with TRBD1. The trim removed 5 bases at V and 13 bases at J, leaving 10 bases unmatched. Per germline, CDR1 SGHTA and CDR2 FQGNSA. This CDR3 contains 13 residues. As DNA, the CDR3 is TGTGCCAGCAGCCGAGAAATAAACAGGGGGCAGTACTTC. This sequence encodes CASSREINRGQYF.

The chain uses TRBV7-9 and TRBJ2-5; D perhaps matches TRBD2 (6 bases). The CDR3 consists of 14 residues. Looked up from germline, CDR1 is SEHNR and CDR2 is FQNEAQ (reference sequence). The V end was cut by 3 bases, the J end by 1 base, with 9 bases between. CDR3 residues: CASSFRDSQETQYF. The CDR3 DNA reads TGTGCCAGCAGCTTCCGGGACTCCCAAGAGACCCAGTACTTC.

The J gene is TRBJ1-1, the V gene TRBV5-1; no clear D. V was clipped by 1 base and J by 5 bases, with 9 bases between them. Germline CDR1 reads SGHRS; CDR2 reads YFSETQ. The CDR3 has 13 amino acids. The DNA of the CDR3 is TGCGCCAGCAGCTTGCTCCGGGAGACTGAAGCTTTCTTT. Translated: CASSLLRETEAFF.

The V call is TRBV7-2, the J call TRBJ1-3; D is ambiguous. CDR3 length: 16 amino acids. Germline V gives CDR1 SGHTA, CDR2 FQGNSA. V lost 3 bases, J lost 0 bases, and 12 bases lay in between. The CDR3 region is CASSLNQLNSGNTIYF. DNA for the CDR3: TGTGCCAGCAGCTTGAACCAACTAAACTCTGGAAACACCATATATTTT.

This chain connects TRBV19 to TRBJ2-7; 9 bases fit TRBD1. V was clipped by 11 bases and J by 0 bases; unmatched bases: 5. Germline loops: CDR1 LNHDA, CDR2 SQIVND (reference sequence). The CDR3 is made up of 13 amino acids. In DNA form, the CDR3 reads TGTGCCGCCGGGACAGGGAGCTCCTACGAGCAGTACTTC. It encodes CAAGTGSSYEQYF.

This chain links TRBV19 with TRBJ1-1, with D hard to call. From germline, CDR1 is LNHDA and CDR2 SQIVND (reference sequence). The ends were cut back, 8 bases at V and 3 bases at J, with 10 bases in the middle. The CDR3 consists of 12 residues. The CDR3 DNA reads TGTGCCAGTCGGGGAAGGTACACTGAAGCTTTCTTT. This gives the protein CASRGRYTEAFF.

The rearrangement links TRBV9 to TRBJ2-7; possibly TRBD1 for D (6 bases). This CDR3 is 13 amino acids long. The germline CDR1 and CDR2 sequences are SGDLS and YYNGEE. Trimming cost V 3 bases and J 2 bases, with 9 bases left between them. CDR3 coding DNA: TGTGCCAGCAGCGCAGGACAGCCCTACGAGCAGTACTTC. Translation: CASSAGQPYEQYF.

The rearrangement links TRBV2 to TRBJ1-5; possibly TRBD1 for D (5 bases). Germline CDR1 and CDR2: SNHLY and FYNNEI. CDR3 size: 12 residues. The germline V and J ends were trimmed by 6 bases and 5 bases, with 8 bases remaining between them. As DNA, the CDR3 is TGTGCCAGCAGACAGGTTGATCAGCCCCAGCATTTT. Translating it yields CASRQVDQPQHF.

The V and J genes are TRBV27 and TRBJ2-4, with D uncertain. V was cut by 4 bases and J by 7 bases, with 8 bases left in between. CDR1 and CDR2 (germline): MNHEY, SMNVEV (reference sequence). This CDR3 has 12 residues. CDR3 DNA: TGTGCCAGCAGTTCGAAGGGTAACATTCAGTACTTC. Its protein product is CASSSKGNIQYF.

The V call is TRBV7-2, the J call TRBJ2-7, with a possible D match to TRBD1 (5 bases). The CDR3 spans 15 residues. Trimming cost V 0 bases and J 3 bases, with 12 bases left between them. In germline, CDR1 is SGHTA, CDR2 FQGNSA. The CDR3 sequence: CASSLAGLGVYEQYF. The CDR3 DNA reads as TGTGCCAGCAGCTTAGCGGGATTAGGGGTCTACGAGCAGTACTTC.

A single count supports this clone. The V call is TRBV5-6, the J call TRBJ1-5; 9 bases align to TRBD1. V dropped 4 bases and J dropped 7; count of bases not matched to a gene: 6. The CDR3 loop spans 14 amino acids. Germline V CDR1 and CDR2: SGHDT, YYEEEE. The CDR3 is CASSPGQGGQPQHF. For the CDR3, the DNA is TGTGCCAGCAGCCCGGGACAGGGTGGCCAGCCCCAGCATTTT.

Details on this clone: A junction boundary mismatches the germline segment, possibly from a read error. The rearrangement joins TRBV7-2 to TRBJ1-2; D is undetermined. CDR3 length equals 13 residues. Germline assignment: CDR1 SGHTA and CDR2 FQGNSA. The CDR3 coding sequence is TGTGCCAGCAACTTACAACAGCTAAATGGCTACACCTTC. This sequence encodes CASNLQQLNGYTF.

The chain is built from TRBV19 and TRBJ1-5, with D perhaps matching TRBD1 (6 bases). The CDR3 loop spans 15 amino acids. V was cut by 2 bases and J by 4 bases, with 12 bases left in between. Germline values: CDR1 LNHDA, CDR2 SQIVND (reference sequence). CDR3 region: CASSIFPGTNQPQHF. The CDR3 DNA sequence: TGTGCCAGTAGTATATTTCCAGGGACAAATCAGCCCCAGCATTTT.

The chain couples TRBV29-1 to TRBJ2-3; the D gene is possibly TRBD1 (5 bases). CDR1 and CDR2 from the germline V gene are SQVTM and ANQGSEA. The ends were cut back, 3 bases at V and 2 bases at J, with 9 bases in the middle. This CDR3 region has 13 residues. DNA of the CDR3: TGCAGCGTTGACGAGGACACCACAGATACGCAGTATTTT. Amino acids: CSVDEDTTDTQYF.

This clone has just one count. The J gene is TRBJ1-5, the V gene TRBV19, with a tentative D call TRBD1 (6 bases). This CDR3 has 14 residues. The germline CDR1 and CDR2 sequences are LNHDA and SQIVND (reference sequence). The V and J ends lost 6 bases and 1 base respectively, with 10 bases between them. The CDR3 DNA reads as TGTGCCAGTAGGGGAGGGGGGAGCAATCAGCCCCAGCATTTT. It yields the protein CASRGGGSNQPQHF.

The chain is built from TRBV6-6 and TRBJ2-7; the D gene is possibly TRBD1 (6 bases). V gave up 5 bases and J gave up 6 bases, with 17 bases separating them. CDR1 is MNHNY, CDR2 SVGAGI, per germline (reference sequence). The CDR3 has 14 amino acids. The CDR3 DNA sequence: TGTGCCAGCAGTCCCGCGCCAGACAGGCGCGAGCAGTACTTC. It is translated as CASSPAPDRREQYF.

The chain is built from TRBV5-1 and TRBJ1-4, with a tentative D call TRBD1 (5 bases). V lost 5 bases, J lost 5 bases, and 13 bases lay in between. Germline V gene data show CDR1 as SGHRS and CDR2 as YFSETQ. CDR3 size: 14 residues. CDR3 in amino acids: CASRPGPQNEKLFF. The DNA of the CDR3 is TGCGCCAGCAGGCCGGGACCCCAAAATGAAAAACTGTTTTTT.

V and J are TRBV28 and TRBJ1-1; 9 positions match TRBD1. V was pared by 3 bases and J by 1 base, with 3 bases of the junction left unmatched. CDR1 is MDHEN, CDR2 SYDVKM, per germline. This CDR3 contains 15 residues. CDR3 amino acids: CASSLWDRENTEAFF. The CDR3 DNA is TGTGCCAGCAGTTTGTGGGACAGGGAGAACACTGAAGCTTTCTTT.

In its sample, this clone was seen a few times. The gene calls are TRBV5-1 and TRBJ1-1; the D is unclear. Trimming left V 2 bases short and J 4 bases short, with 15 bases between. The CDR3 sequence is 15 residues long. The V gene's germline CDR1 is SGHRS and CDR2 YFSETQ. CDR3 bases: TGCGCCAGCAGCTTAAGGGAGGAGGAGAGCACTGAAGCTTTCTTT. The encoded protein is CASSLREEESTEAFF.

The chain links TRBV4-1 to TRBJ1-5, with a weak D call TRBD1 (6 bases). Germline V CDR1 and CDR2: MGHRA, YSYEKL. This CDR3 is built from 17 residues. Trimming took 0 bases from V and 3 from J, leaving 15 bases between them. The CDR3 spells CASSQDSGQNFNQPQHF. In nucleotides, the CDR3 is TGCGCCAGCAGCCAAGATTCGGGACAAAACTTCAATCAGCCCCAGCATTTT.

This clone was picked up one time. This chain joins TRBV6-1 and TRBJ1-1; TRBD1 is a possible D gene (6 bases). The ends were cut back, 4 bases at V and 0 bases at J, with 21 bases in the middle. In germline, CDR1 is MNHNS, CDR2 SASEGT. The CDR3 is 18 residues long. CDR3 sequence (DNA): TGTGCCAGCAGTGGCTCCGGGGGCGTTTCGCATCTGAACACTGAAGCTTTCTTT. Protein product: CASSGSGGVSHLNTEAFF.

This clone appeared a few times. This chain connects TRBV7-6 to TRBJ1-1; tentatively, D is TRBD1 (5 bases). Germline V CDR1 and CDR2: SGHVS, FNYEAQ. V was clipped by 2 bases and J by 0 bases, with 13 bases between them. The CDR3 is 16 residues long. The CDR3 region has the DNA TGTGCCAGCAGCTTATATGAGGGACCCATGAACACTGAAGCTTTCTTT. Residues: CASSLYEGPMNTEAFF.

This chain joins TRBV4-1 and TRBJ1-2; 9 bases are shared with TRBD1. The trim removed 0 bases at V and 7 bases at J, leaving 9 bases unmatched. This CDR3 is built from 16 residues. Per the germline V gene, CDR1 is MGHRA and CDR2 is YSYEKL. Here the CDR3 DNA reads TGCGCCAGCAGCCAAGAGGCGACAGGGGGTTTCTTTGGCTACACCTTC. Translating it yields CASSQEATGGFFGYTF.

The rearrangement joins TRBV27 to TRBJ2-2; D call uncertain. The germline V gene has CDR1 MNHEY and CDR2 SMNVEV (reference sequence). Trimming left V 2 bases short and J 3 bases short, with 4 bases between. The CDR3 consists of 13 residues. The CDR3 DNA sequence: TGTGCCAGCAGTTTACCCTACACCGGGGAGCTGTTTTTT. The encoded protein is CASSLPYTGELFF.

The rearrangement joins TRBV9 to TRBJ1-4; D is unresolved. This CDR3 region has 16 residues. Germline CDR1 and CDR2: SGDLS and YYNGEE. Deletions cut 0 bases from V and 3 bases from J, with 12 bases between. This CDR3 is CASSVAPDGANEKLFF. The CDR3 nucleotides are TGTGCCAGCAGCGTAGCCCCGGACGGAGCTAATGAAAAACTGTTTTTT.